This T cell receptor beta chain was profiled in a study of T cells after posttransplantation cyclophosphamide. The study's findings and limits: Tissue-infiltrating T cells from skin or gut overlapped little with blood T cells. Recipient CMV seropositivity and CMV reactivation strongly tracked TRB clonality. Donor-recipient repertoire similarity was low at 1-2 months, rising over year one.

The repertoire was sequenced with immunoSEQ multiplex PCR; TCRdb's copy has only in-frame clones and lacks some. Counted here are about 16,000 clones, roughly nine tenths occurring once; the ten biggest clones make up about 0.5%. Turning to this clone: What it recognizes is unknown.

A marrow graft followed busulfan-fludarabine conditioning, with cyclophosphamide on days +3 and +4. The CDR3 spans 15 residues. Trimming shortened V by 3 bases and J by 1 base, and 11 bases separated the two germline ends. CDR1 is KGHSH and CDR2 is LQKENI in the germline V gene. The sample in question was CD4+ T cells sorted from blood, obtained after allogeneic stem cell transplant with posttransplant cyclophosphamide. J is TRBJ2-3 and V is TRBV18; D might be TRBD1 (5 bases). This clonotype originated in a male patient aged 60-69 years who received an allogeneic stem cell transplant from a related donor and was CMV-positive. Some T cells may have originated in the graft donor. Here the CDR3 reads CASSPADIRTDTQYF. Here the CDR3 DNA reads TGTGCCAGCTCACCCGCGGACATCCGCACAGATACGCAGTATTTT.